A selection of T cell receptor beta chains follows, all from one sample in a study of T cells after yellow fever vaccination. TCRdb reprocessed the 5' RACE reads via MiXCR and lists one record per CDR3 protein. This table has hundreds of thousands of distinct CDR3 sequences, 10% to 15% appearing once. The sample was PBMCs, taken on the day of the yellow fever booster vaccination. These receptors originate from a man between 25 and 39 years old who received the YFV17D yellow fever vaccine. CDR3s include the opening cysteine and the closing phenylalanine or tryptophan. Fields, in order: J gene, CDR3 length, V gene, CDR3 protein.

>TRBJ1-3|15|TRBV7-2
CASSLRQGSGNTIYF
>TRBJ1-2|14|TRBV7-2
CASSSSGARNGYTF
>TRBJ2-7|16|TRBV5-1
CASSHGGRGSSYEQYF
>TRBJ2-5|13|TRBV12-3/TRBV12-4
CASSVKRAGLQYF
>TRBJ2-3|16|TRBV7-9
CASSFGASGSTDTQYF
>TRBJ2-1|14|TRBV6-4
CASSEEGAYNEQFF
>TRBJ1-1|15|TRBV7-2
CASSQQGQGNTEAFF
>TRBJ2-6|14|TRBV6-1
CASNQYSGANVLTF
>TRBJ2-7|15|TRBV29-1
CSARDRGVLGGEQYF
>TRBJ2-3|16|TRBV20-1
CCAREIGGQATDTQYF
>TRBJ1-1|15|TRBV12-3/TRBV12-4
CASSQRTGGDGEAFF
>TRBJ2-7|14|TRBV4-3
CASQQDWGSYEQYF
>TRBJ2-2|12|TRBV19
CASSIGQGKLFF
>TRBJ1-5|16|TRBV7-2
CASSLVGVSSNQPQHF
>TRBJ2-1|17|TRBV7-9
CASSFGAQGLGYNEQFF
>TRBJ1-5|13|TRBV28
CASSSLPNQPQHF
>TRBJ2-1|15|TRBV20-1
CSAVLAPLLYNEQFF
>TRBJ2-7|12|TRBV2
CASTDIRSQQYF
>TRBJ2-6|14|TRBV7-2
CASSLHMGANVLTF
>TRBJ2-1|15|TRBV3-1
CASSQDGTNGNEQFF
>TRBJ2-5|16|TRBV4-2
CASSQDKTGPQETQYF
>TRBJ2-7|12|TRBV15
CATSLEGYEQYF
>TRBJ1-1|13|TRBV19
CASRDPPGPEAFF
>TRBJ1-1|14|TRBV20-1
CSARGETGSTEAFF
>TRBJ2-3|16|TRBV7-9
CASSPRAGGSTDTQYF
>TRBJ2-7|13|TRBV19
CASSGQIYYEQYF
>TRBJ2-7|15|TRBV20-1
CSAESPTDQEGEQYF
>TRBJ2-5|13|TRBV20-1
CSARTVQEETQYF
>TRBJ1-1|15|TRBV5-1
CASSLTGLGNTEAFF
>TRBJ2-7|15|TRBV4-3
CASSQDLAGGYEQYF
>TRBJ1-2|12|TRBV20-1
CSARDPHYGYTF
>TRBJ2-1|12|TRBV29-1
CSVDFRLNEQFF
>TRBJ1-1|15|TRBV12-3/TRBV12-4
CASSAGTGMWGEAFF
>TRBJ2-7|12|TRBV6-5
CASRGQGDEQYF
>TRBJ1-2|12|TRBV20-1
CSGMGTGMGYTF
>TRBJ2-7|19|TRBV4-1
CASSQFSGTSGSSYREQYF
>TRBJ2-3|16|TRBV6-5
CASSYPPGGSTDTQYF